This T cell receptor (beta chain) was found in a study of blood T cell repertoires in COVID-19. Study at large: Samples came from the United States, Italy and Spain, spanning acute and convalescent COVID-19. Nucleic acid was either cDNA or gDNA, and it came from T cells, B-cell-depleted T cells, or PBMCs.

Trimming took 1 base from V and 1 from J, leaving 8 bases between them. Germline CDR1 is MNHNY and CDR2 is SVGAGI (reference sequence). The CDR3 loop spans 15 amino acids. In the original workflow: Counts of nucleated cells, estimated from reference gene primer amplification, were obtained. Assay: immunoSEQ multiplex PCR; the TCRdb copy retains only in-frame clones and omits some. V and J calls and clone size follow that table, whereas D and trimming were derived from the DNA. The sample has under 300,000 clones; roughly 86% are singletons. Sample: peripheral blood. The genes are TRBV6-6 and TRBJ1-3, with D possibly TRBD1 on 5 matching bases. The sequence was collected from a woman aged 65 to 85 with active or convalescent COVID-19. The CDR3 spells CASSYYAGSGNTIYF. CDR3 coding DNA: TGTGCCAGCAGTTACTATGCAGGGTCTGGAAACACCATATATTTT.